The clone carrying this T cell receptor (beta chain) was found a few times. Its antigen is still unknown. This sample stems from a study of glioma-infiltrating T cells. Study conclusions and caveats: CDR3 overlap between tissue and blood was very small.

The iRepertoire nested amplicon-rescue multiplex PCR amplified TCR alpha and beta CDR3s from RNA. One entry per CDR3 protein, called by TCRdb with MiXCR from the multiplex PCR reads. The sample has around 350,000 distinct CDR3 sequences; less than 50% are singletons. Germline V gene sequence: CDR1 MNHEY, CDR2 SVGEGT. The CDR3 totals 13 residues. Trimming took 6 bases from V and 6 from J; bases not matched to a gene: 5. Sequences were obtained from glioma tissue, nonneoplastic brain tissue, or PBMCs (not recorded which). This receptor was taken from a human donor with low-grade glioma or glioblastoma, undergoing nonglioma brain surgery, or in good health (not recorded which). The genes are TRBV6-2 or TRBV6-3 and TRBJ2-5; TRBD1 matches at 9 bases. CDR3 in amino acids: CASSLGQGQTQYF. The CDR3 DNA reads as TGTGCCAGCAGCCTGGGACAGGGCCAGACCCAGTACTTC.